What follows are 2 T cell receptor beta chains derived from one specimen sequenced in a study of glioma-infiltrating T cells after dendritic cell vaccination. TCRdb keeps only in-frame clones here, not all; method: immunoSEQ multiplex PCR. The repertoire holds roughly 100,000 clones, around 83% seen once, with about 6.8% in the top ten. Time point denoted: after dendritic cell vaccination, including at tumor progression/relapse. The starting material was blood, obtained after dendritic cell vaccination. These receptors were collected from a human donor with glioblastoma.

This sequence joins TRBV4-1 and TRBJ1-1; D not resolved. The germline gives CDR1 MGHRA, CDR2 YSYEKL. The CDR3 sequence is 14 residues long. V lost 0 bases to trimming and J lost 2 bases, with 7 bases between them. The CDR3 DNA follows: TGCGCCAGCAGCCAAGAGAAAACAAACACTGAAGCTTTCTTT. The encoded protein is CASSQEKTNTEAFF.

The V gene is TRBV2, the J gene TRBJ2-6; D is perhaps TRBD1 (6 bases). This CDR3 is 16 amino acids long. Germline V gene sequence: CDR1 SNHLY, CDR2 FYNNEI. Trimming removed 6 bases at V and 2 bases at J, with 14 bases between. The CDR3 reads CASRTFRGTGANVLTF. The CDR3 nucleotides are TGTGCCAGCAGAACCTTCAGGGGAACTGGGGCCAACGTCCTGACTTTC.